The source of this T cell receptor (beta chain) is a study of regulatory T cells in long-lasting Graves disease. This clonotype was picked up many times. Sample time point: persistent/refractory GD, antithyroid drugs over 5 years with positive TRAb. Construction of the TCR library relied on RNA isolated from PBMCs. Deletions cut 7 bases from V and 8 bases from J, with 8 bases between. Germline CDR1 and CDR2: SQVTM and ANQGSEA. The CDR3 consists of 9 residues. CDR3 regions were amplified by Arm-PCR using iRepertoire HTBI primers to build TCR beta libraries. TCRdb processed the multiplex PCR reads anew with MiXCR; each CDR3 protein has one entry. This table has fewer than 600,000 distinct CDR3 sequences, 20% to 25% appearing once.

Sequencing was performed on peripheral blood mononuclear cells (PBMCs), taken when the disease was refractory, from a patient treated with antithyroid drugs. The V call is TRBV29-1, the J call TRBJ1-1; no reliable D call. The receptor comes from a female donor with Graves disease. Here the CDR3 reads CSAPPEAFF. DNA for the CDR3: TGCAGCGCTCCACCCGAAGCTTTCTTT.